Here is one T cell receptor (beta chain) with its context. This entry comes from a study of CD8 T cells in Susac syndrome. In the study overall: Sequenced Susac syndrome patients included about 6 with active disease and fewer than 10 who were in remission.

RNA in amounts of roughly 0.5 to 1 ug was reverse transcribed with random hexamers. The amplification used immunoSEQ multiplex PCR on TCR beta CDR3; it spanned 54 Vbeta and 13 Jbeta. Each CDR3 protein is one row after TCRdb ran MiXCR on the immunoSEQ multiplex PCR reads. Of tens of thousands of distinct CDR3 sequences listed, 85% to 95% are singletons. Peripheral blood CD8+ and CD4+ T cells were profiled by TCR beta sequencing. Trimming pared 7 bases from V and 4 bases from J, leaving 7 bases between. The germline CDR1 and CDR2 sequences are LGHNA and YNFKEQ. The CDR3 is made up of 11 amino acids. The clonotype originates from a human donor with Susac syndrome. The chain has TRBV4-2 and TRBJ1-2; the D is unclear. The sequenced sample was CD8+ T cells from PBMCs. Written as DNA, the CDR3 is TGTGCCAGCAATGGACCCTATGGCTACACCTTC. Translated, it gives CASNGPYGYTF.